The next 11 T cell receptor beta chains were all read from a single sample in a study of cytomegalovirus exposure and HLA in healthy donors. It was with 60 Vbeta and 13 Jbeta primers that the PCR ran. Using immunoSEQ multiplex PCR, the repertoire was profiled, and TCRdb retains in-frame clones only, with some absent. The sample gives fewer than 90,000 clones, about 67% of which show up once; around 7.6% is in the top ten. The sequencing sample was made of PBMCs. Every receptor here comes from a man aged 35 to 55 in good health and CMV-seropositive.

The rearrangement links TRBV7-6 to TRBJ2-1; 8 positions match TRBD2. The CDR3 covers 16 residues. Trimming took 1 base from V and 5 from J; bases not matched to a gene: 7. Germline V gene data show CDR1 as SGHVS and CDR2 as FNYEAQ. The CDR3: CASSLEGSGIHNEQFF. DNA of the CDR3: TGTGCCAGCAGCTTAGAGGGTAGCGGGATCCACAATGAGCAGTTCTTC.

The table lists this clone with a few counts. V usage is TRBV19 and J usage is TRBJ2-7; maybe TRBD2 (5 bases). Trimming left V 6 bases short and J 4 bases short, with 16 bases between. The CDR3 loop spans 14 amino acids. The germline V gene has CDR1 LNHDA and CDR2 SQIVND (reference sequence). The CDR3 spells CASRTGRGPYEQYF. Here the CDR3 DNA reads TGTGCCAGTAGAACGGGGAGAGGGCCTTACGAGCAGTACTTC. The full variable domain, completed using reference TRBV19 and TRBJ2-7, is DGGITQSPKYLFRKEGQNVTLSCEQNLNHDAMYWYRQDPGQGLRLIYYSQIVNDFQKGDIAEGYSVSREKKESFPLTVTSAQKNPTAFYLCASRTGRGPYEQYFGPGTRLTVT.

The chain is built from TRBV25-1 and TRBJ2-7; 11 positions match TRBD2. V was clipped by 9 bases and J by 4 bases; unmatched bases: 5. This CDR3 contains 13 residues. Germline V gene sequence: CDR1 MGHDK, CDR2 SYGVNS. The CDR3 here is CASASGGPYEQYF. The CDR3, as DNA: TGTGCCAGTGCTAGCGGGGGGCCTTACGAGCAGTACTTC.

This clone showed up just a few times. The CDR3 region is CAWSVPGETQYF. The CDR3, as DNA: TGTGCCTGGAGTGTACCCGGAGAGACCCAGTACTTC. The chain has TRBV30 and TRBJ2-5, with unresolved D. V was clipped by 0 bases and J by 4 bases, with 6 bases between them. The CDR3 is made up of 12 amino acids. Germline V lookup: CDR1 GTSNPN, CDR2 SVGIG (reference sequence). Full variable domain (missing parts from reference TRBV30 and TRBJ2-5): SQTIHQWPATLVQPVGSPLSLECTVEGTSNPNLYWYRQAAGRGLQLLFYSVGIGQISSEVPQNLSASRPQDRQFILSSKKLLLSDSGFYLCAWSVPGETQYFGPGTRLLVL.

V is TRBV2 and J is TRBJ1-1, with D possibly being TRBD1 (6 bases). V was shortened by 5 bases and J by 0 bases, with 16 bases between the two germline ends. The germline CDR1 and CDR2 sequences are SNHLY and FYNNEI. CDR3 length equals 16 residues. The CDR3 nucleotides are TGTGCCAGCAGTCCTCGGACAGCCGGCTTGAACACTGAAGCTTTCTTT. This translates into CASSPRTAGLNTEAFF.

This clone was recorded a few times. The genes are TRBV27 and TRBJ2-5; 7 positions match TRBD1. Trimming took 8 bases from V and 3 from J; bases not matched to a gene: 9. The germline CDR1 and CDR2 sequences are MNHEY and SMNVEV (reference sequence). This CDR3 region has 14 residues. The CDR3 protein is CASARGQSKETQYF. CDR3 nucleotides: TGTGCCAGCGCCCGGGGACAGTCCAAAGAGACCCAGTACTTC.

This chain uses TRBV25-1 with TRBJ1-1, with 7 bases lining up with TRBD1. Germline trimming cut 5 bases from V and 5 bases from J; bases unmatched to any gene: 14. The CDR3 is made up of 16 amino acids. The germline V gene encodes CDR1 MGHDK and CDR2 SYGVNS. The CDR3 coding sequence is TGTGCCAGCAGTCAGCGACAGGAGGGGGCTTTAACTGAAGCTTTCTTT. Translated: CASSQRQEGALTEAFF.

This clone is a singleton in its sample. The same CDR3 also results from other DNA sequences found in this sample. This rearrangement joins TRBV18 to TRBJ1-1, with D unresolved. This CDR3 spans 14 amino acids. Germline CDR1 reads KGHSH; CDR2 reads LQKENI. V gave up 6 bases and J gave up 1 base, with 12 bases separating them. CDR3 bases: TGTGCCAGCTCCCCTCGGGAGGGGAACACTGAAGCTTTCTTT. It translates to CASSPREGNTEAFF.

V and J are TRBV5-4 and TRBJ1-1, with D perhaps matching TRBD1 (5 bases). V lost 3 bases and J lost 1, with 10 bases in between. CDR1 is SGHNT and CDR2 is YYREEE in the germline V gene (reference sequence). The length of the CDR3 is 14 residues. CDR3 amino acids: CASSSQVSNTEAFF. The CDR3 coding sequence is TGTGCCAGCAGCTCACAGGTCTCGAACACTGAAGCTTTCTTT.

The gene calls are TRBV7-8 and TRBJ2-5, with D perhaps matching TRBD2 (5 bases). The CDR3 runs 16 residues. Trimming took 0 bases from V and 4 from J, leaving 15 bases between them. Germline V lookup: CDR1 SGHVS, CDR2 FQNEAQ. The CDR3 is CASSLANRKEGETQYF. CDR3 bases: TGTGCCAGCAGCTTAGCGAACAGAAAAGAGGGAGAGACCCAGTACTTC.

V gene TRBV6-1 combines with J gene TRBJ2-7; D gene uncertain. The CDR3 spans 11 residues. The V end was cut by 2 bases, the J end by 4 bases, with 3 bases between. Looked up from germline, CDR1 is MNHNS and CDR2 is SASEGT. CDR3 residues: CASSERYEQYF. Written as DNA, the CDR3 is TGTGCCAGCAGTGAACGGTACGAGCAGTACTTC.